A selection of T cell receptor beta chains follows, all from one sample in a study of blood T cell repertoires in COVID-19. Produced via immunoSEQ multiplex PCR; TCRdb's table is partial and in-frame only. The sample contains 40,000 to 50,000 clones, approximately 85% of which appear only once. Sequencing input: peripheral blood. All receptors come from a woman aged 55-69 years with acute or convalescent COVID-19. The conserved cysteine and the conserved F or W are not part of the CDR3 here. Fields, in order: J gene, V gene, clone size, D gene, CDR3 protein. D genes are given only for firm matches. Size is omitted from some rows. Given values are once, few, many or a class for expanded clones.

>TRBJ2-3|TRBV4-1|.|.
ASSQRFLWERRVTTQY
>TRBJ2-7|TRBV12-3/TRBV12-4|few|.
ASSFSIVYEQY
>TRBJ2-1|TRBV6-5|.|.
ASGPERQNEQF
>TRBJ2-3|TRBV5-1|once|TRBD1
ASSLEDRGTDTQY
>TRBJ1-6|TRBV3-1/TRBV3-2|.|.
ASSLDSGNSPLH
>TRBJ2-2|TRBV7-3|.|TRBD2
ASSLIGLAGLGPGELF
>TRBJ2-2|TRBV28|.|TRBD1
ASRRTGTGELF
>TRBJ2-4|TRBV5-1|.|.
ASSLRGLAKNIQY
>TRBJ2-3|TRBV7-8|.|TRBD2
ASSLRLAGSTDTQY
>TRBJ2-6|TRBV27|.|.
AARSRSGANVLT
>TRBJ2-3|TRBV7-8|.|.
ASSSSRWDTQY
>TRBJ2-7|TRBV2|.|TRBD2
ASSHRTSGAISYEQY
>TRBJ1-2|TRBV30|.|.
AWTLKLNYGYT
>TRBJ2-5|TRBV6-2/TRBV6-3|.|TRBD1
ASSSIYRGPQETQY
>TRBJ2-7|TRBV5-1|.|.
ASSDTQIGGGWRQY
>TRBJ2-2|TRBV3-1/TRBV3-2|.|TRBD1
ASSLRDRGSNRLPGELF
>TRBJ2-3|TRBV5-4|once|.
ASSFGLTDTQY
>TRBJ2-2|TRBV19|.|TRBD2
ASRVAGMNTGELF
>TRBJ1-2|TRBV2|few|TRBD1
ASSEAGGTYLYGYT
>TRBJ1-4|TRBV5-6|.|TRBD1
ASSVTGSATNEKLF
>TRBJ2-7|TRBV5-6|.|TRBD1
ASSGPQGVTYEQY
>TRBJ1-2|TRBV18|.|.
ASSQQDYGYT
>TRBJ1-5|TRBV5-6|.|.
ASSRGGDLNQPQH
>TRBJ2-1|TRBV24-1|.|TRBD2
ATSDRTSGSYNEQF
>TRBJ1-1|TRBV19|.|.
ASRPGQRMNTEAF
>TRBJ1-2|TRBV5-1|.|.
ASSLEVGDGYT
>TRBJ1-2|TRBV30|.|.
AWWTPRYGYT
>TRBJ2-7|TRBV10-3|.|TRBD1
AIRPGQGSYEQY
>TRBJ1-2|TRBV9|.|.
ASSTLSDSNYGYT
>TRBJ2-3|TRBV19|few|TRBD2
ASKFSGSTDTQY
>TRBJ2-1|TRBV20-1|.|TRBD2
SASATGGAPPQF
>TRBJ1-6|TRBV28|.|.
ASSSQGFSYNSPLH
>TRBJ1-1|TRBV18|.|.
ASSPRTDVNTEAF
>TRBJ1-2|TRBV30|.|TRBD1
AWRIGGQGYGYT
>TRBJ1-4|TRBV6-1|.|.
ASSEGRTPGQEKLF
>TRBJ2-1|TRBV7-9|.|.
ASSLLPGGGSANEQF
>TRBJ1-1|TRBV18|.|.
ASSPTRSLNTEAF
>TRBJ2-3|TRBV30|.|TRBD2
AWTVGLAGARTDTQY
>TRBJ2-7|TRBV7-9|.|.
ASSPGRDTGFYEQY
>TRBJ2-3|TRBV30|.|.
AWRRLLGTDTQY
>TRBJ2-7|TRBV4-1|few|.
ASSQPTGTLAYEQY
>TRBJ1-2|TRBV7-9|.|.
ASSFIESWGDEYGYT
>TRBJ1-5|TRBV6-1|.|.
ASSEARQGRGPQH
>TRBJ2-3|TRBV13|.|TRBD2
ASSSKTGGDTQY
>TRBJ1-3|TRBV5-4|once|.
ASSLQGSGGNTIY
>TRBJ2-5|TRBV6-5|.|TRBD1
ASSYAPGQGAKTQY
>TRBJ2-3|TRBV9|.|.
ASSGLPFSASSTDTQY
>TRBJ2-5|TRBV28|.|.
ASSPPLRQTQY